The 30 T cell receptor beta chains below were found in one sample sequenced in a study of immune characterization of retroperitoneal liposarcoma. TCRdb reanalysed the PCR reads using MiXCR and keeps one entry per CDR3 protein. The sample includes around 20,000 distinct CDR3 sequences, under 45% of them seen just once. The specimen was blood. The receptors shown here come from a male donor with retroperitoneal liposarcoma.

The table lists this clonotype with many counts. This chain uses TRBV6-1 with TRBJ2-5, with 14 positions matching TRBD2. Judging by the DNA end, TRBJ2-7 fits better; the J call may be wrong. This CDR3 region has 17 residues. CDR1 MNHNS and CDR2 SASEGT come from the germline V gene. CDR3 amino acids: CASSIGTSGSRAYEQYF. The CDR3 DNA is TGTGCCAGCAGTATCGGGACTAGCGGGAGCCGGGCCTACGAGCAGTACTTC.

This clonotype was seen more than once but under ten times. The V and J genes are TRBV10-2 and TRBJ2-1; TRBD1 or TRBD2 may be the D gene (5 bases each). The germline V gene encodes CDR1 WSHSY and CDR2 SAAADI. The V gene lost 10 bases and the J gene lost 13 bases, with 29 bases spanning the gap. The CDR3 contains 15 residues. CDR3: CATLSPEAGQETQFF. The CDR3 nucleotides are TGCGCCACCCTCAGTCCGGAGGCAGGGCAAGAGACCCAGTTCTTC.

Ten or more counts support this clonotype. The genes are TRBV12-3 or TRBV12-4 and TRBJ2-2; TRBD2 aligns across 7 bases. V trimming: 7 bases; J trimming: 4 bases; junction bases outside the gene matches: 6. The CDR3 runs to 14 residues. CDR3 sequence reads: CASILGGVTGELFF. The DNA for the CDR3 is TGTGCCAGCATCCTTGGGGGGGTCACCGGGGAGCTGTTTTTT.

The chain carries TRBV6-5 and TRBJ2-5; D ambiguous. Trimming stripped 3 bases from V and 2 bases from J, with 10 bases between. Germline V gene data show CDR1 as MNHEY and CDR2 as SVGAGI. The CDR3 spans 14 residues. CDR3 in amino acids: CASSYNWHQETQYF. CDR3 bases: TGTGCCAGCAGTTATAACTGGCATCAAGAGACCCAGTACTTC.

This clonotype was picked up many times. V usage is TRBV7-6 and J usage is TRBJ2-2; 10 bases are a match to TRBD2. The J segment lost 6 bases and the V segment lost 1 base, leaving 11 bases of the junction unmatched. CDR3 length equals 18 residues. Germline V gene data show CDR1 as SGHVS and CDR2 as FNYEAQ. CDR3 coding DNA: TGTGCCAGCAGCTTAGTGATTAGCGGGGGGCCTAACGCCGGGGAGCTGTTTTTT. This codes for CASSLVISGGPNAGELFF.

The chain employs TRBV6-1 and TRBJ2-2, with 7 bases lining up with TRBD2. The CDR3 has 14 residues. V shed 2 bases, J shed 8 bases, and the junction held 5 bases outside the gene matches. Germline lookup yields CDR1 MNHNS and CDR2 SASEGT. The DNA of the CDR3 is TGTGCCAGCAGTGAAAGGTTGGGGGGGGGGGAGCTGTTTTTT. Its protein is CASSERLGGGELFF.

The rearrangement joins TRBV7-2 to TRBJ2-3, with a weak D call TRBD2 (6 bases). The CDR3 is 15 amino acids. Between the trimmed V and J ends, which lost 4 bases and 15 bases, there was a span of 26 bases. CDR1 is SGHTA, CDR2 FQGNSA, per germline. CDR3 bases: TGTGCCAGCAGCTCCGGCGGGGTTCGGGCAGATATTCATTATTTT. It translates to CASSSGGVRADIHYF.

The rearrangement uses TRBV6-1 and TRBJ2-2, with D maybe TRBD1 (5 bases). Trimming cost V 7 bases and J 1 base, with 10 bases left between them. Looked up from germline, CDR1 is MNHNS and CDR2 is SASEGT. CDR3 size: 14 residues. CDR3 coding DNA: TGTGCCAGCACTAAAACAGGGAACACCGGGGAGCTGTTTTTT. It codes for CASTKTGNTGELFF.

This clonotype was seen repeatedly, ten times or more. V is TRBV6-1 and J is TRBJ1-2; D ambiguous. This CDR3 has 13 residues. Trimming stripped 1 base from V and 3 bases from J, with 6 bases between. Germline CDR1 and CDR2: MNHNS and SASEGT. The CDR3: CASSEGADYGYTF. In nucleotides, the CDR3 is TGTGCCAGCAGTGAAGGGGCAGACTATGGCTACACCTTC.

The chain uses TRBV25-1 and TRBJ2-1, with TRBD1 identical over 8 bases. CDR3 length: 13 residues. V lost 7 bases and J lost 10; bases outside the gene matches: 9. Germline V gives CDR1 MGHDK, CDR2 SYGVNS. DNA of the CDR3: TGTGCCAGCACGAGGCAGGGGGCGTACGAGCAGTTCTTC. This encodes CASTRQGAYEQFF.

The chain employs TRBV12-3 or TRBV12-4 and TRBJ2-1; 7 nucleotides line up with TRBD2. Losses at the gene ends were 0 bases for V and 3 bases for J; bases not matched to a gene: 5. The CDR3 has 16 amino acids. The CDR3 spells CASSLALGGSYNEQFF. CDR3 coding DNA: TGTGCCAGCAGTTTAGCTCTGGGGGGGAGCTACAATGAGCAGTTCTTC.

The chain couples TRBV6-4 to TRBJ2-2, with a tentative D call TRBD1 (6 bases). There are 13 residues in the CDR3. With 5 bases removed from V and 4 bases from J, the gap between germline ends came to 8 bases. The V gene's germline CDR1 is MRHNA and CDR2 SNTAGT. In DNA form, the CDR3 reads TGTGCCAGCAGTTTCAGGGGCACCGGGGAGCTGTTTTTT. It yields the protein CASSFRGTGELFF.

The sample holds a few counts of this clonotype. V and J are TRBV12-3 or TRBV12-4 and TRBJ2-3, with D tentatively TRBD2 (5 bases). This CDR3 spans 19 amino acids. Trimming shortened V by 3 bases and J by 0 bases, and 22 bases separated the two germline ends. CDR3: CASSFLEGPLSYSTDTQYF. The DNA of the CDR3 is TGTGCCAGCAGTTTTCTAGAGGGCCCTTTGAGTTACAGCACAGATACGCAGTATTTT.

There are a few counts of this clonotype. The junction shows a germline mismatch at one end, possibly a read error. The J gene is TRBJ2-2, the V gene TRBV12-3 or TRBV12-4; 7 bases match TRBD1. The CDR3 runs to 13 residues. The CDR3 region has the DNA TGTACCAGCTCTCAGGGGGTGGCCGGGGAGCTGTTTTTT. Amino acid sequence: CTSSQGVAGELFF.

The table lists this clonotype with a few counts. This chain connects TRBV6-1 to TRBJ2-1; 8 bases map to TRBD2. V lost 5 bases and J lost 13; bases outside the gene matches: 13. Germline V gene sequence: CDR1 MNHNS, CDR2 SASEGT. The CDR3 totals 14 residues. The CDR3 loop is CASSRPGGAETQFF. Here the CDR3 DNA reads TGTGCCAGCAGTCGCCCCGGGGGGGCAGAGACCCAGTTCTTC.

The chain links TRBV7-2 to TRBJ2-3; perhaps TRBD2 as D (5 bases). The J call may be faulty, since TRBJ2-1 better matches the DNA end. The germline CDR1 and CDR2 sequences are SGHTA and FQGNSA. The CDR3 runs 14 residues. CDR3 loop: CASSLAGAKNIQFF. DNA for the CDR3: TGTGCCAGCAGCTTAGCGGGAGCTAAAAACATTCAGTTCTTC.

The chain joins TRBV7-6 to TRBJ2-1, with 12 bases matching TRBD1. The J call may be in error: the DNA end matches TRBJ2-7 better. The CDR3 length is 16 residues. Germline V gene lookup returns CDR1 SGHVS and CDR2 FNYEAQ. The chain's CDR3 is CASSLEPGQGAFEQYF. CDR3 nucleotides: TGTGCCAGCAGCTTGGAACCGGGACAGGGGGCTTTTGAGCAGTACTTC.

This clonotype has ten or more counts. This chain connects TRBV6-1 to TRBJ2-5; D tentatively reads TRBD1 or TRBD2 (5 bases each). The J call may be faulty, since TRBJ2-7 better matches the DNA end. The V gene's germline CDR1 is MNHNS and CDR2 SASEGT. The CDR3 covers 13 residues. The CDR3 coding sequence is TGTGCCGGCCGGACTGTGGGGACCTTCGAGCAGTACTTC. Translating gives CAGRTVGTFEQYF.

By share, this clonotype counts as medium-sized (0.01 to 0.1%). The rearrangement joins TRBV7-2 to TRBJ2-5; 10 nucleotides agree with TRBD2. V lost 4 bases to trimming and J lost 4 bases; unmatched junction nucleotides: 6. Germline V gene sequence: CDR1 SGHTA, CDR2 FQGNSA. CDR3 length equals 15 residues. The CDR3 region has the DNA TGTGCCAGCAGCTCCCCGGGACTAGCGAGAGAGACCCAGTACTTC. This sequence encodes CASSSPGLARETQYF.

About this clonotype: This CDR3 is missing its conserved last phenylalanine or tryptophan, likely due to a read error. The DNA is omitted, as the CDR3 cannot be located on it reliably, and the CDR3 follows TCRdb's listing. The V gene is TRBV7-2, the J gene TRBJ2-1; the D call TRBD1 from the table was never checked on the DNA. Germline loops: CDR1 SGHTA, CDR2 FQGNSA. A total of 10 residues make up the CDR3, ends included. CDR3 protein: CASSRRALGA.

The chain combines TRBV4-1 with TRBJ2-5; 8 bases align to TRBD2. This CDR3 spans 18 amino acids. Germline V lookup: CDR1 MGHRA, CDR2 YSYEKL. V shed 1 base, J shed 11 bases, and the junction held 21 bases outside the gene matches. CDR3 nucleotides: TGCGCCAGCAGCCAAGTTGGCGCGGGGGGCGGCTCCTACAATGAGCAGTACTTC. This gives the protein CASSQVGAGGGSYNEQYF.

As regards this clonotype: At one end, the junction sequence differs from germline, possibly due to a read error. The chain joins TRBV11-3 to TRBJ2-3; a possible D gene is TRBD1 (6 bases). CDR1 SGHNT and CDR2 YENEEA come from the germline V gene. The CDR3 length is 15 residues. The CDR3 DNA follows: TGTGCCAGCAGCTTTTCAGGGGCAAGCACAGATATGCAGTATTTT. The encoded protein is CASSFSGASTDMQYF.

This clonotype was seen only a few times. The gene calls are TRBV7-2 and TRBJ2-7, with D hard to call. The CDR3 is 15 amino acids. V lost 7 bases and J 0 bases, leaving 16 bases between the germline ends. Per germline, CDR1 SGHTA and CDR2 FQGNSA. The CDR3 spells CASNPPDPSSYEQYF. The CDR3 nucleotides are TGTGCCAGCAACCCTCCGGACCCCAGCTCCTACGAGCAGTACTTC. Using reference TRBV7-2 and TRBJ2-7 for the parts outside the CDR3, the full variable domain is GAGVSQSPSNKVTEKGKDVELRCDPISGHTALYWYRQSLGQGLEFLIYFQGNSAPDKSGLPSDRFSAERTGGSVSTLTIQRTQQEDSAVYLCASNPPDPSSYEQYFGPGTRLTVT.

The chain is built from TRBV12-3 or TRBV12-4 and TRBJ1-2; D gene ambiguous. V shed 6 bases and J shed 3 bases, with 14 bases lying between them. The CDR3 is 14 residues long. The CDR3 DNA sequence: TGTGCCAGCAGATTCAGGAAAGTCGACTATGGCTACACCTTC. Amino acid sequence: CASRFRKVDYGYTF.

This clonotype rates as medium-sized. The CDR3 DNA sequence: TGTGCCAGCAGTGAATGGGTCTACGAGCAGTTCTTC. It encodes CASSEWVYEQFF. The chain has TRBV6-1 and TRBJ2-1; D is undetermined. V shed 2 bases and J shed 10 bases, with 9 bases lying between them. There are 12 residues in the CDR3. Looked up from germline, CDR1 is MNHNS and CDR2 is SASEGT.

Only a few counts were recorded for this clonotype. The rearrangement links TRBV6-5 to TRBJ1-5; D is unresolved. The CDR3 is 13 residues long. V was clipped by 0 bases and J by 0 bases, with 0 bases between them. Germline CDR1 MNHEY, CDR2 SVGAGI. The CDR3 region has the DNA TGTGCCAGCAGTTACTCTAGCAATCAGCCCCAGCATTTT. This gives the protein CASSYSSNQPQHF.

This clonotype occurred many times. The chain links TRBV6-1 to TRBJ1-4; TRBD1 aligns across 11 bases. Losses at the gene ends were 8 bases for V and 7 bases for J; bases not matched to a gene: 9. The CDR3 is 15 residues long. Looked up from germline, CDR1 is MNHNS and CDR2 is SASEGT. CDR3 loop: CASSRTGGMGEKLFF. The DNA of the CDR3 is TGTGCCAGCTCGAGGACAGGGGGCATGGGTGAAAAACTGTTTTTT.

The chain employs TRBV7-2 and TRBJ2-1; TRBD2 aligns across 9 bases. V shed 1 base, J shed 5 bases, and the junction held 6 bases outside the gene matches. The CDR3 has 16 amino acids. Germline CDR1 and CDR2: SGHTA and FQGNSA. CDR3 nucleotide sequence: TGTGCCAGCAGCTTAGGGTCCGGGACTAGCAACAATGAGCAGTTCTTC. This codes for CASSLGSGTSNNEQFF. The variable domain in full, completed from reference TRBV7-2 and TRBJ2-1, reads GAGVSQSPSNKVTEKGKDVELRCDPISGHTALYWYRQSLGQGLEFLIYFQGNSAPDKSGLPSDRFSAERTGGSVSTLTIQRTQQEDSAVYLCASSLGSGTSNNEQFFGPGTRLTVL.

This rearrangement joins TRBV6-2 or TRBV6-3 to TRBJ2-2, with 8 bases aligning to TRBD2. V shed 4 bases and J 1 base; nucleotides not matched to a gene: 11. The CDR3 has 18 residues. CDR1 and CDR2 (germline): MNHEY, SVGEGT. CDR3 bases: TGTGCCAGCAGTTCCTCAACCCTAGCGGGCCTGAACACCGGGGAGCTGTTTTTT. Translated: CASSSSTLAGLNTGELFF.

This clonotype has ten or more counts. V gene TRBV6-6 combines with J gene TRBJ1-2; 9 nucleotides match TRBD1. Germline V CDR1 and CDR2: MNHNY, SVGAGI (reference sequence). The length of the CDR3 is 16 residues. V shed 2 bases, J shed 4 bases, and the junction held 8 bases outside the gene matches. The CDR3 DNA is TGTGCCAGCAGTTACAGTAGGACAGGGGCGTTCTATGGCTACACCTTC. Residues: CASSYSRTGAFYGYTF.